This T cell receptor beta chain comes out of a study of OX40 agonist ivuxolimab in advanced cancers. This clone was seen only once. Sequencing was performed with immunoSEQ multiplex PCR; in TCRdb, only in-frame clones are kept and a portion is missing. The sample records about 74,000 clones, about 86% being singletons. This sequence was found in an adult with an advanced solid tumor such as melanoma, head and neck, liver or kidney cancer. This material consisted of CD4+ or CD8+ T cells sorted from blood, taken in a trial of the OX40 agonist ivuxolimab.

CDR3 amino acids: CASSLRIGSYEQYF. In DNA form, the CDR3 reads TGTGCCAGCAGTTTAAGAATAGGGTCCTACGAGCAGTACTTC. This chain uses TRBV27 with TRBJ2-7; D remains ambiguous. The CDR3 contains 14 residues. CDR1 and CDR2 from the germline V gene are MNHEY and SMNVEV (reference sequence). V gave up 2 bases and J gave up 1 base, with 9 bases separating them.